A selection of T cell receptor beta chains follows, all from one sample in a study of PD-L1 blockade in urothelial cancer. TCRdb's table, derived via immunoSEQ multiplex PCR, lists solely in-frame clones and lacks some. The sample lists more than 35,000 clones, roughly four fifths occurring once. Sequences were derived from PBMCs, sampled around atezolizumab (anti-PD-L1) treatment. These receptor sequences come from a man aged 60 to 75 with urothelial cancer. Each CDR3 is given with its conserved first and last residue. A D gene is named only where the DNA matches it firmly. Expanded clones are given a class, and other clones once, few, many or no size at all.

d_call	j_call	clone_size	v_call	cdr3_nt	cdr3_aa
TRBD1	TRBJ1-5	few	TRBV4-2	TGTGCCAGCAGCCAACTTGGACAGGGCAGCCAGCCCCAGCATTTT	CASSQLGQGSQPQHF
NA	TRBJ1-4	NA	TRBV2	TGTGCCAGCATAGAGACAGTTTATGATGAAAAACTGTTTTTT	CASIETVYDEKLFF
TRBD2	TRBJ2-3	NA	TRBV27	TGTGCCAGCAGGCGGGGGTTGGGAGCAAACAAGAAAGATACGCAGTATTTT	CASRRGLGANKKDTQYF
NA	TRBJ1-6	NA	TRBV9	TGTGCCAGCAGCGAGGGAGGGGAAAATAATTCACCCCTCCACTTT	CASSEGGENNSPLHF
NA	TRBJ2-3	NA	TRBV7-2	TGTGCCAGCAGCTTAGCGGGGGGGCCGGGGGATACGCAGTATTTT	CASSLAGGPGDTQYF
NA	TRBJ1-3	NA	TRBV28	TGTGCCAGCCGCGCGCAGATCAGGGCTGGAAACACCATATATTTT	CASRAQIRAGNTIYF
NA	TRBJ1-2	NA	TRBV15	TGTGCCACCAGCAGTTTGATACAGGGCGCTAACTATGGCTACACCTTC	CATSSLIQGANYGYTF
TRBD1	TRBJ2-3	NA	TRBV5-4	TGTGCCAGCAGCTTTCCGGGACAGGCTATAAGCACAGATACGCAGTATTTT	CASSFPGQAISTDTQYF
NA	TRBJ1-2	NA	TRBV6-1	TGTGCCACACGACAGGTCTATGGCTACACCTTC	CATRQVYGYTF
TRBD1	TRBJ2-7	NA	TRBV18	TGTGCCAGCTCACCACAAAACAACAGGGGTAGGAACGAGCAGTACTTC	CASSPQNNRGRNEQYF
TRBD1	TRBJ1-1	NA	TRBV5-1	TGCGCCAGCAGCCGAACCGGGACAGGGAACACTGAAGCTTTCTTT	CASSRTGTGNTEAFF
NA	TRBJ2-7	NA	TRBV19	TGTGCCAGTAGTATAGTCAGCGGCAGCTCCTACGAGCAGTACTTC	CASSIVSGSSYEQYF
NA	TRBJ1-4	once	TRBV2	TGTGCCAGCGAGAGGCTGAGGACAGCTAATGAAAAACTGTTTTTT	CASERLRTANEKLFF
NA	TRBJ2-1	NA	TRBV29-1	TGCAGCGCACTTAGAGGGAGTAATGAGCAGTTCTTC	CSALRGSNEQFF
NA	TRBJ2-5	NA	TRBV7-2	TGTGCCAGCAGCTTACAGGGAACCCCTCAAGAGACCCAGTACTTC	CASSLQGTPQETQYF
TRBD1	TRBJ1-5	NA	TRBV6-1	TGTGCCAGCAGGGAGGGGGCGAATCAGCCCCAGCATTTT	CASREGANQPQHF
TRBD1	TRBJ2-7	NA	TRBV5-5	TGTGCCAGCAGCTTACAGGGGTTTAACGAGCAGTACTTC	CASSLQGFNEQYF
NA	TRBJ2-7	NA	TRBV21-1	TGTGCCAGCAGCAAAGTGCGGCCGGAGGGAGAGCAGTACTTC	CASSKVRPEGEQYF
TRBD1	TRBJ2-7	NA	TRBV7-6	TGTGCCAGCAGCTTAGCGGACAGGGCCTACGAGCAGTACTTC	CASSLADRAYEQYF
NA	TRBJ1-3	NA	TRBV6-5	TGTGCCAGCAGTTACTCGTCAGCTGGAAACACCATATATTTT	CASSYSSAGNTIYF
NA	TRBJ2-3	NA	TRBV4-3	TGCGCCAGCAGCCAAGAGGGGCGGCCCACAGATACGCAGTATTTT	CASSQEGRPTDTQYF
NA	TRBJ2-5	NA	TRBV5-1	TGCGCCAGCAGCTTGTTCCAGGGGCAAGAGACCCAGTACTTC	CASSLFQGQETQYF
NA	TRBJ1-6	NA	TRBV9	TGTGCCAGCAGCGTAGTTTCGGGGATGGGGTCACCCCTCCACTTT	CASSVVSGMGSPLHF
NA	TRBJ2-3	NA	TRBV18	TGTGCCAGCTCAGGTGGGGCTACCCCCACAGATACGCAGTATTTT	CASSGGATPTDTQYF
NA	TRBJ1-3	few	TRBV19	TGTGCCAGTAGTATGGGGACTCCCAGCTCTGGAAACACCATATATTTT	CASSMGTPSSGNTIYF
NA	TRBJ2-7	NA	TRBV30	TGTGCCTGGAGTTGGGCAGGTTACGAGCAGTACTTC	CAWSWAGYEQYF
TRBD1	TRBJ1-1	NA	TRBV7-2	TGTGCCAGCAGCTTACGAGCAGGGGGGTCGAGCACTGAAGCTTTCTTT	CASSLRAGGSSTEAFF
TRBD1	TRBJ2-2	NA	TRBV4-2	TGTGCCAGCAGCCAAGACGAAACAGGGGCCACCGGGGAGCTGTTTTTT	CASSQDETGATGELFF
TRBD2	TRBJ2-2	NA	TRBV28	TGTGCCAGCAGTTCTGGGACTAGGGCGGTACACGGCGGGGAGCTGTTTTTT	CASSSGTRAVHGGELFF
NA	TRBJ2-7	NA	TRBV11-2	TGTGCCAGCAGCTTAGCGGGTCCCAATGGCGAGCAGTACTTC	CASSLAGPNGEQYF
NA	TRBJ1-6	NA	TRBV2	TGTGCCAGCAGCCTCAGGGAAACTGCCGATCCCCTCCACTTT	CASSLRETADPLHF
TRBD1	TRBJ1-1	NA	TRBV6-1	TGTGCCACGGGGACAGGAGAGAACACTGAAGCTTTCTTT	CATGTGENTEAFF
NA	TRBJ1-5	NA	TRBV4-2	TGTGCCAGCAGCCAAGAGGGGAGAGCGGATCAGCCCCAGCATTTT	CASSQEGRADQPQHF
TRBD1	TRBJ1-4	NA	TRBV6-4	TGTGCCAGCAGTGGCACAGGGGGCAATGAAAAACTGTTTTTT	CASSGTGGNEKLFF
NA	TRBJ1-2	NA	TRBV7-2	TGTGCCAGCAGCTTATACGGGTCTAACTATGGCTACACCTTC	CASSLYGSNYGYTF
TRBD1	TRBJ2-2	NA	TRBV2	TGTGCCAGCAGTGAATCTGGGACAGGGGCCCTCACCGGGGAGCTGTTTTTT	CASSESGTGALTGELFF
NA	TRBJ2-5	NA	TRBV20-1	TGCAGTGCTAGTAAAGAGACCCAGTACTTC	CSASKETQYF
TRBD1	TRBJ2-7	NA	TRBV19	TGTGCCAGTAGCCTCGGGACAGGGATCTACGAGCAGTACTTC	CASSLGTGIYEQYF
TRBD2	TRBJ2-1	NA	TRBV7-9	TGTGCCAGCAGCTTAGGACTAGCGGGGGTATATGAGCAGTTCTTC	CASSLGLAGVYEQFF
TRBD1	TRBJ2-1	NA	TRBV5-1	TGCGCCAGCAGCGGAACCGGGACAGGCCTCAATGAGCAGTTCTTC	CASSGTGTGLNEQFF
TRBD1	TRBJ1-5	NA	TRBV6-5	TGTGCCAGCCTTGCGCGACAGGGGGGTCCCCAGCATTTT	CASLARQGGPQHF
TRBD1	TRBJ2-2	NA	TRBV10-3	TGTGCCATCAGTGATCATACAGGGGGGAACACCGGGGAGCTGTTTTTT	CAISDHTGGNTGELFF
NA	TRBJ1-1	NA	TRBV28	TGTGCCAGCAGTCTACAGGTTATGTTCACTGAAGCTTTCTTT	CASSLQVMFTEAFF
NA	TRBJ1-2	NA	TRBV7-2	TGTGCCAGCAGCGCGAGTGGTCCCGGGGGCTACACCTTC	CASSASGPGGYTF
NA	TRBJ2-1	few	TRBV10-2	TGCGCCAGCAGTGAACAGGCCCCCAATGAGCAGTTCTTC	CASSEQAPNEQFF
NA	TRBJ2-3	NA	TRBV29-1	TGCAGCGGCTACCGGGGAAGGGATACGCAGTATTTT	CSGYRGRDTQYF
TRBD2	TRBJ2-5	NA	TRBV28	TGTGCCAGCAGCCGCGGACTAGCGGGGCGGGAGACCCAGTACTTC	CASSRGLAGRETQYF
NA	TRBJ2-1	NA	TRBV29-1	TGCAGCGGCGACTCCTACAATGAGCAGTTCTTC	CSGDSYNEQFF
NA	TRBJ1-1	NA	TRBV2	TGTGCCAGCAGTGATGGAGCTTCGAACACTGAAGCTTTCTTT	CASSDGASNTEAFF
NA	TRBJ1-6	NA	TRBV21-1	TGTGCCAGCAGCAAAGACAACCACAGGGGGTCTATTTCACCCCTCCACTTT	CASSKDNHRGSISPLHF
NA	TRBJ1-2	NA	TRBV5-1	TGCGCCAGCAGCTTGGCGGGGGACTATGGCTACACCTTC	CASSLAGDYGYTF
NA	TRBJ1-3	NA	TRBV29-1	TGCAGCGTCGAAACCAGGGCCACAGCTGGAAACACCATATATTTT	CSVETRATAGNTIYF
NA	TRBJ1-1	NA	TRBV7-2	TGTGCCAGCAGCTTATCAGTTGACACTGAAGCTTTCTTT	CASSLSVDTEAFF
TRBD2	TRBJ2-5	many	TRBV11-2	TGTGCCAGCAGCCCGACACTAGCGGGGGCGGGAGAGACCCAGTACTTC	CASSPTLAGAGETQYF
TRBD2	TRBJ2-1	once	TRBV19	TGTGCCATCCGGGGGGGATCCTACAATGAGCAGTTCTTC	CAIRGGSYNEQFF